The 32 T cell receptor beta chains below all came from one sample that was sequenced in a study of cytomegalovirus exposure and HLA in healthy donors. PCR primers comprised 60 Vbeta and 13 Jbeta primers. Assay used: immunoSEQ multiplex PCR; TCRdb lists only in-frame clones, some missing. The table shows 60,000 or so clones, with around 68% occurring only once. The specimen was PBMCs. The receptors stem from a man in his fifties or sixties in good health and CMV-seropositive.

The chain joins TRBV4-3 to TRBJ1-5, with D unresolved. In germline, CDR1 is LGHNA, CDR2 YSLEER. V gave up 4 bases and J gave up 1 base, with 8 bases separating them. There are 14 residues in the CDR3. CDR3 sequence reads: CASSPTGSNQPQHF. CDR3 DNA: TGCGCCAGCAGCCCCACGGGAAGCAATCAGCCCCAGCATTTT.

The chain employs TRBV6-6 and TRBJ2-7; 9 bases fit TRBD1. The CDR3 is made up of 15 amino acids. V gave up 5 bases and J gave up 3 bases; unmatched junction bases: 8. CDR1 is MNHNY and CDR2 is SVGAGI in the germline V gene (reference sequence). Here the CDR3 DNA reads TGTGCCAGCAGTCCTCCCGGGACAGGGCTCTACGAGCAGTACTTC. Translating it yields CASSPPGTGLYEQYF.

The chain employs TRBV5-1 and TRBJ2-5; 14 nucleotides align to TRBD2. The CDR3 is 15 amino acids. V was pared by 2 bases and J by 4 bases, with 1 base of the junction left unmatched. Germline CDR1 is SGHRS and CDR2 is YFSETQ. The CDR3 loop is CASSFGLAGGETQYF. In DNA, the CDR3 is TGCGCCAGCAGCTTCGGACTAGCGGGGGGAGAGACCCAGTACTTC.

This chain connects TRBV27 to TRBJ1-1; D is possibly TRBD1 (5 bases). Trimming took 4 bases from V and 4 from J, leaving 10 bases between them. This CDR3 spans 13 amino acids. Germline V CDR1 and CDR2: MNHEY, SMNVEV (reference sequence). The CDR3 nucleotides are TGTGCCAGCAGTTACGTAAGGGGCACTGAAGCTTTCTTT. Translated, it gives CASSYVRGTEAFF.

The chain couples TRBV7-2 to TRBJ2-1, with D possibly being TRBD2 (6 bases). The V end was cut by 3 bases, the J end by 2 bases, with 14 bases between. Germline-derived CDR1 and CDR2 are SGHTA and FQGNSA. This CDR3 is 16 amino acids long. The CDR3 loop reads CASSFLGRIPYNEQFF. CDR3 nucleotide sequence: TGTGCCAGCAGCTTCCTCGGGAGAATCCCCTACAATGAGCAGTTCTTC.

This chain links TRBV11-1 with TRBJ2-1; tentative D call: TRBD1 (5 bases). In germline, CDR1 is SGHAT, CDR2 FQDESV (reference sequence). Trimming shortened V by 0 bases and J by 7 bases, and 16 bases separated the two germline ends. The CDR3 contains 16 residues. CDR3 loop: CASSLAGRARENEQFF. The CDR3 nucleotides are TGTGCCAGCAGCTTAGCCGGACGAGCCAGGGAAAATGAGCAGTTCTTC.

The gene calls are TRBV4-2 and TRBJ1-6, with 12 bases matching TRBD1. The CDR3 runs 17 residues. The ends lost 0 bases at V and 10 bases at J; junction bases unmatched: 7. CDR1 is LGHNA, CDR2 YNFKEQ, per germline. CDR3 sequence reads: CASSQDSGQGAGSPLHF. The CDR3 region has the DNA TGTGCCAGCAGCCAAGATTCGGGACAGGGGGCAGGCTCACCCCTCCACTTT.

This clone occurred once. The rearrangement joins TRBV28 to TRBJ2-1, with no clear D. The CDR3 totals 11 residues. Germline V gene lookup returns CDR1 MDHEN and CDR2 SYDVKM. The V and J ends lost 4 bases and 7 bases respectively, with 5 bases between them. The CDR3 DNA sequence: TGTGCCAGCAGTTATCTGAATGAGCAGTTCTTC. Its protein is CASSYLNEQFF.

This chain links TRBV19 with TRBJ2-4, with D maybe TRBD1 (6 bases). V was cut by 3 bases and J by 2 bases, with 11 bases left in between. The CDR3 has 15 residues. Germline-derived CDR1 and CDR2 are LNHDA and SQIVND (reference sequence). CDR3 region: CASSIPRDTKNIQYF. DNA of the CDR3: TGTGCCAGTAGTATTCCCAGGGACACCAAAAACATTCAGTACTTC.

The chain is built from TRBV6-5 and TRBJ2-7; 7 positions agree with TRBD2. CDR3 size: 14 residues. The V gene's germline CDR1 is MNHEY and CDR2 SVGAGI. V lost 6 bases and J lost 3; bases outside the gene matches: 8. CDR3 region: CASSLGGGNYEQYF. The CDR3 DNA reads TGTGCCAGCAGCTTAGGCGGGGGTAACTACGAGCAGTACTTC.

The chain employs TRBV9 and TRBJ1-2; D perhaps matches TRBD1 (5 bases). The germline gives CDR1 SGDLS, CDR2 YYNGEE. The CDR3 consists of 12 residues. V was trimmed by 4 bases and J by 2 bases, leaving 6 bases between them. CDR3 sequence: CASSRGNYGYTF. For the CDR3, the DNA is TGTGCCAGCAGCCGGGGGAACTATGGCTACACCTTC.

The J gene is TRBJ2-3, the V gene TRBV28, with D perhaps TRBD2 (6 bases). The CDR3 consists of 15 residues. Germline V gene lookup returns CDR1 MDHEN and CDR2 SYDVKM. V was clipped by 3 bases and J by 0 bases, with 10 bases between them. DNA for the CDR3: TGTGCCAGCAGTTTGGAGGGGACTAGCACAGATACGCAGTATTTT. It specifies CASSLEGTSTDTQYF.

With regard to this clone: The junction departs from germline at one end; a sequencing error may be responsible. Other DNA sequences in this specimen translate into the identical CDR3. The chain uses TRBV7-6 and TRBJ1-5, with no clear D. The CDR3 has 13 amino acids. Germline V gene data show CDR1 as SGHVS and CDR2 as FNYEAQ. The CDR3 loop reads CASSSGRNQPQHF. In DNA, the CDR3 is TGCGCCAGCAGCTCTGGCCGTAATCAGCCCCAGCATTTT.

This chain joins TRBV6-5 and TRBJ2-3; D not resolved. The germline V gene encodes CDR1 MNHEY and CDR2 SVGAGI. The CDR3 runs to 11 residues. Between the trimmed V and J ends, which lost 5 bases and 6 bases, there was a span of 6 bases. The CDR3 DNA sequence: TGTGCCAGCAGTACTTCTGATACGCAGTATTTT. Translated: CASSTSDTQYF.

The V and J genes are TRBV6-1 and TRBJ2-1; TRBD2 matches 8 bases. V was clipped by 4 bases and J by 8 bases; unmatched bases: 13. The CDR3 sequence is 16 residues long. CDR1 is MNHNS, CDR2 SASEGT, per germline. The CDR3 spells CASSGAGGTSYYEQFF. CDR3 coding DNA: TGTGCCAGCAGTGGGGCCGGTGGGACTAGTTATTATGAGCAGTTCTTC.

The chain couples TRBV27 to TRBJ1-3, with D tentatively TRBD1 (6 bases). There are 14 residues in the CDR3. Germline CDR1 is MNHEY and CDR2 is SMNVEV (reference sequence). V lost 3 bases, J lost 0 bases, and 6 bases lay in between. In DNA form, the CDR3 reads TGTGCCAGCAGTTTGGGGGCCTCTGGAAACACCATATATTTT. Translated: CASSLGASGNTIYF.

The chain links TRBV27 to TRBJ1-2, with 7 bases matching TRBD1. The V segment lost 2 bases and the J segment 7 bases; nucleotides outside the gene matches: 7. The CDR3 sequence is 14 residues long. Germline lookup yields CDR1 MNHEY and CDR2 SMNVEV (reference sequence). In DNA, the CDR3 is TGTGCCAGCAGTTTAGTAAGGGGGCAGGGTGGCTACACCTTC. It yields the protein CASSLVRGQGGYTF.

The genes are TRBV19 and TRBJ1-5, with 10 bases identical to TRBD1. Unmatched junction bases numbered 1, after V lost 1 base and J lost 4 bases. The germline V gene encodes CDR1 LNHDA and CDR2 SQIVND (reference sequence). The CDR3 length is 15 residues. CDR3 bases: TGTGCCAGTAGTATAGGACAGGGGGCGAATCAGCCCCAGCATTTT. As protein: CASSIGQGANQPQHF. Together with reference TRBV19 and TRBJ1-5, the CDR3 gives the full variable domain: DGGITQSPKYLFRKEGQNVTLSCEQNLNHDAMYWYRQDPGQGLRLIYYSQIVNDFQKGDIAEGYSVSREKKESFPLTVTSAQKNPTAFYLCASSIGQGANQPQHFGDGTRLSIL.

The CDR3: CASPSGQGFNEQFF. CDR3 bases: TGTGCCAGCCCCTCCGGACAGGGCTTCAATGAGCAGTTCTTC. This chain connects TRBV7-9 to TRBJ2-1; 8 bases match TRBD1. J was trimmed by 6 bases and V by 8 bases; bases with no gene match: 9. The germline V gene has CDR1 SEHNR and CDR2 FQNEAQ (reference sequence). The CDR3 loop spans 14 amino acids.

Note on this clone: As the CDR3 is not closed by the conserved phenylalanine or tryptophan, this likely results from a read error. The chain couples TRBV30 to TRBJ1-1; TRBD1 agrees at 9 bases. There are 13 residues in the CDR3. CDR1 GTSNPN and CDR2 SVGIG come from the germline V gene (reference sequence). DNA of the CDR3: TGTGCTGGGACAGGGAGCATGAACACTGAAGCTTTCGTT. Protein sequence: CAGTGSMNTEAFV.

This clone showed up just once. The rearrangement joins TRBV2 to TRBJ1-1; tentatively, D is TRBD1 (5 bases). Per germline, CDR1 SNHLY and CDR2 FYNNEI. The CDR3 contains 14 residues. V was trimmed by 2 bases and J by 5 bases, leaving 12 bases between them. The CDR3 region is CASSELGGRTEAFF. As DNA, the CDR3 is TGTGCCAGCAGTGAATTGGGGGGAAGGACTGAAGCTTTCTTT.

This chain links TRBV11-2 with TRBJ2-7; 10 nucleotides match TRBD2. Unmatched junction bases numbered 10, after V lost 5 bases and J lost 6 bases. CDR3 length: 15 residues. In germline, CDR1 is SGHAT, CDR2 FQNNGV. CDR3 nucleotides: TGTGCCAGCAGCCCCCAAGAAGCGGGAGGGCCCGAGCAGTACTTC. Protein: CASSPQEAGGPEQYF.

The chain employs TRBV7-2 and TRBJ2-7, with 11 positions matching TRBD2. The ends lost 5 bases at V and 1 base at J; junction bases unmatched: 7. Germline lookup yields CDR1 SGHTA and CDR2 FQGNSA. The CDR3 runs to 16 residues. The chain's CDR3 is CASSPAGLAGSYEQYF. The CDR3 DNA reads TGTGCCAGCAGCCCCGCCGGACTAGCGGGTTCCTACGAGCAGTACTTC.

The CDR3 spells CASSIPAGFADTQYF. DNA for the CDR3: TGTGCCAGTAGTATTCCGGCGGGATTCGCAGATACGCAGTATTTT. The chain is built from TRBV19 and TRBJ2-3, with D tentatively TRBD2 (6 bases). CDR1 and CDR2 from the germline V gene are LNHDA and SQIVND (reference sequence). This CDR3 comprises 15 residues. Trimming shortened V by 3 bases and J by 4 bases, and 14 bases separated the two germline ends.

The chain couples TRBV12-2 to TRBJ1-5; no DNA check was done on the table's D call, TRBD1. TRBV12-2 is deemed a pseudogene. The CDR3 covers 19 residues. CDR3 sequence: CASRLVGYVRGFGNQPQHF. In DNA form, the CDR3 reads TGTGCAAGTCGCTTAGTCGGCTACGTTAGGGGCTTTGGCAATCAGCCCCAGCATTTT.

The rearrangement uses TRBV7-9 and TRBJ1-5; D gene uncertain. Germline CDR1 reads SEHNR; CDR2 reads FQNEAQ (reference sequence). V was cut by 4 bases and J by 4 bases, with 11 bases left in between. The CDR3 sequence is 14 residues long. CDR3 residues: CASSSDPGNQPQHF. The CDR3 DNA is TGTGCCAGCAGCTCCGACCCGGGGAATCAGCCCCAGCATTTT.

The chain has TRBV4-1 and TRBJ2-6, with 10 positions matching TRBD1. Germline V CDR1 and CDR2: MGHRA, YSYEKL. V shed 4 bases and J 4 bases; nucleotides not matched to a gene: 4. This CDR3 has 16 amino acids. This CDR3 is CASSRTGGGGANVLTF. The CDR3, as DNA: TGCGCCAGCAGCCGGACAGGGGGTGGAGGGGCCAACGTCCTGACTTTC.

The chain is built from TRBV5-6 and TRBJ1-1, with TRBD1 identical over 8 bases. Germline CDR1 SGHDT, CDR2 YYEEEE. Losses at the gene ends were 4 bases for V and 6 bases for J; bases not matched to a gene: 8. CDR3 length: 14 residues. CDR3 nucleotides: TGTGCCAGCAGCCCGGGACAGGATAGGCCTGAAGCTTTCTTT. Protein: CASSPGQDRPEAFF.

For this clone: Other nucleotide sequences in the sample specify the same CDR3. The chain uses TRBV11-2 and TRBJ2-7; D possibly corresponds to TRBD1 (5 bases). The CDR3 spans 15 residues. CDR1 is SGHAT and CDR2 is FQNNGV in the germline V gene. Trimming left V 2 bases short and J 2 bases short, with 13 bases between. Written as DNA, the CDR3 is TGTGCCAGCAGCTTAAGGGGCTACCGAACCTACGAGCAGTACTTC. Translated: CASSLRGYRTYEQYF.

This rearrangement joins TRBV28 to TRBJ1-5, with D perhaps matching TRBD1 (6 bases). Trimming pared 6 bases from V and 7 bases from J, leaving 16 bases between. The germline gives CDR1 MDHEN, CDR2 SYDVKM. This CDR3 region has 14 residues. CDR3 sequence: CASSSGGGGQPQHF. The CDR3 DNA reads as TGTGCCAGCAGCTCCGGCGGGGGCGGCCAGCCCCAGCATTTT. The whole variable domain, remainder taken from reference TRBV28 and TRBJ1-5, is DVKVTQSSRYLVKRTGEKVFLECVQDMDHENMFWYRQDPGLGLRLIYFSYDVKMKEKGDIPEGYSVSREKKERFSLILESASTNQTSMYLCASSSGGGGQPQHFGDGTRLSIL.

The chain combines TRBV28 with TRBJ2-1; possible D gene TRBD2, 5 bases. Germline CDR1 MDHEN, CDR2 SYDVKM. V lost 4 bases and J 1 base, leaving 14 bases between the germline ends. CDR3 length: 16 amino acids. The CDR3 loop is CASSSSRGESYNEQFF. The CDR3 coding sequence is TGTGCCAGCAGTTCCAGTCGGGGAGAGTCCTACAATGAGCAGTTCTTC.

V gene TRBV5-6 combines with J gene TRBJ2-1; 9 positions match TRBD1. V shed 3 bases and J 4 bases; nucleotides not matched to a gene: 2. Germline CDR1 and CDR2: SGHDT and YYEEEE. The CDR3 has 14 residues. CDR3 region: CASSWTGVYNEQFF. The CDR3 DNA sequence: TGTGCCAGCAGCTGGACAGGGGTTTACAATGAGCAGTTCTTC.